This T cell receptor (beta chain) was identified in a study of T-cell reconstitution after alpha-beta-depleted transplantation in children. This CDR3 contains 21 residues. Looked up from germline, CDR1 is MGHRA and CDR2 is YSYEKL. V lost 4 bases and J lost 0, with 27 bases in between. Construction of the TCRbeta library involved unique molecular identifiers. TCRdb re-called the PCR reads with MiXCR, one entry per CDR3 protein. The sample consists of about 690,000 distinct CDR3 sequences, roughly 15% of them appearing once. This specimen was PBMCs from the stem cell graft donor, taken from the stem cell graft. This TCR was recovered from a human donor who donated a stem cell graft to a child with acute myeloid leukemia. V is TRBV4-1 and J is TRBJ2-2, with D perhaps TRBD1 or TRBD2 (5 bases each). CDR3 loop: CASSREPRWVGPTANTGELFF. The CDR3 DNA follows: TGCGCCAGCAGCCGCGAGCCCCGTTGGGTGGGACCTACCGCGAACACCGGGGAGCTGTTTTTT.